These 6 T cell receptor beta chains were all obtained from the same sample, sequenced in a study of blood T cell repertoires in COVID-19. Profiling relied on immunoSEQ multiplex PCR, and the TCRdb table lists in-frame clones only, not all of them. The sample has about 180,000 clones, around 86% seen once. Sequencing was carried out using peripheral blood. The origin of the receptors is a woman in her 30s with active or convalescent COVID-19.

In this sample, this clone turned up once. The rearrangement uses TRBV7-9 and TRBJ1-3; D not certain. Germline V gene data show CDR1 as SEHNR and CDR2 as FQNEAQ (reference sequence). The ends were cut back, 6 bases at V and 9 bases at J, with 15 bases in the middle. This CDR3 contains 13 residues. The CDR3 DNA follows: TGTGCCAGCAGTCCCCAGGATGGGCTCACCATATATTTT. It codes for CASSPQDGLTIYF.

This CDR3 is CASRDRGPSGANVLTF. The CDR3 DNA reads TGTGCCAGCAGGGACAGGGGGCCCTCTGGGGCCAACGTCCTGACTTTC. This sequence joins TRBV28 and TRBJ2-6; 11 bases match TRBD1. J gave up 0 bases and V 6 bases, and 1 base lay outside the gene matches. CDR3 length equals 16 residues. Germline V gene lookup returns CDR1 MDHEN and CDR2 SYDVKM.

This rearrangement joins TRBV1 to TRBJ1-5. TRBV1 is recorded as a pseudogene. The CDR3 loop spans 16 amino acids. CDR3 protein: CTSSQDQPYSNQPQHF. CDR3 nucleotide sequence: TGCACCAGCAGCCAAGATCAACCCTATAGCAATCAGCCCCAGCATTTT.

V usage is TRBV19 and J usage is TRBJ2-2; 8 positions agree with TRBD2. The V and J ends lost 5 bases and 9 bases, in that order; junction bases with no gene match: 8. CDR3 length: 14 residues. The germline V gene has CDR1 LNHDA and CDR2 SQIVND (reference sequence). The CDR3 is CASSSGLGVWELFF. The CDR3 nucleotides read TGTGCCAGTAGTTCGGGACTAGGGGTGTGGGAGCTGTTTTTT.

The rearrangement joins TRBV7-9 to TRBJ2-1; D may be TRBD2 (6 bases). CDR1 and CDR2 (germline): SEHNR, FQNEAQ (reference sequence). V was trimmed by 2 bases and J by 6 bases, leaving 17 bases between them. The CDR3 covers 16 residues. The DNA for the CDR3 is TGTGCCAGCAGCTTATGGGGCGGGGTTAGGGGCAATGAGCAGTTCTTC. As protein: CASSLWGGVRGNEQFF. The full variable domain, in which reference TRBV7-9 and TRBJ2-1 provide the parts outside the CDR3, is DTGVSQNPRHKITKRGQNVTFRCDPISEHNRLYWYRQTLGQGPEFLTYFQNEAQLEKSRLLSDRFSAERPKGSFSTLEIQRTEQGDSAMYLCASSLWGGVRGNEQFFGPGTRLTVL.

V gene TRBV28 combines with J gene TRBJ2-7; D might be TRBD1 (5 bases). CDR3 length: 15 residues. The germline V gene has CDR1 MDHEN and CDR2 SYDVKM. Trimming shortened V by 5 bases and J by 2 bases, and 16 bases separated the two germline ends. The CDR3 here is CASSHQQDPTYEQYF. The CDR3 DNA reads as TGTGCCAGCAGTCACCAACAGGATCCCACCTACGAGCAGTACTTC.